This passage covers 3 T cell receptor beta chains from one sample sequenced in a study of shared clonotypes between healthy human individuals. Produced via immunoSEQ multiplex PCR; TCRdb's table is partial and in-frame only. This sample has about 870,000 clones; almost 95% occur once, and the top ten carry around 24%. Terminally differentiated effector memory CD45RA+ cells were excluded by CCR7 positive selection of CD45RO-negative cells. The source material was naive CD8+ T cells sorted from blood. The receptor source for this set is a man aged 30 to 39 in good health.

The CDR3 here is CTSLVEQYF. In DNA, the CDR3 is TGCACCAGCCTGGTGGAGCAGTACTTC. The rearrangement links TRBV1 to TRBJ2-7. TRBV1 is reported as a pseudogene. The CDR3 has 9 residues.

The chain uses TRBV4-1 and TRBJ2-7; D call uncertain. This CDR3 contains 15 residues. Trimming removed 4 bases from V and 0 bases from J, with 13 bases in between. Germline V gene data show CDR1 as MGHRA and CDR2 as YSYEKL. This chain's CDR3 is CASSPRELSSYEQYF. CDR3 nucleotide sequence: TGCGCCAGCAGCCCCCGAGAGTTGAGCTCCTACGAGCAGTACTTC.

The chain is built from TRBV5-4 and TRBJ2-1; no clear D gene. Germline V gene sequence: CDR1 SGHNT, CDR2 YYREEE (reference sequence). The V end lost 2 bases, the J end lost 6 bases, and 12 bases lay between the germline ends. The CDR3 spans 14 residues. The chain's CDR3 is CASSFGWGTNEQFF. CDR3 DNA sequence: TGTGCCAGCAGCTTCGGGTGGGGTACCAATGAGCAGTTCTTC.